These 4 T cell receptor beta chains originate from one sample sequenced in a study of blood T cells in healthy people across ages. Together with a sample-barcoded 5' primer, a J-beta primer mix was included in a second PCR lasting roughly 6 to 12 cycles. A single record per CDR3 protein comes from TCRdb applying MiXCR to the 5' RACE reads. The table records 1.4 million to 1.5 million distinct CDR3 sequences, about 40% of them present only once. The sequenced material came from blood. The receptors shown here come from a woman younger than 30 in good health.

The chain joins TRBV25-1 to TRBJ1-1; D is uncertain. The germline gives CDR1 MGHDK, CDR2 SYGVNS. Trimming took 5 bases from V and 3 from J, leaving 10 bases between them. The CDR3 sequence is 13 residues long. CDR3 in DNA: TGTGCCAGCAGTTTTTTGTGGGACACTGAAGCTTTCTTT. Translated: CASSFLWDTEAFF.

The chain has TRBV29-1 and TRBJ1-2, with D tentatively TRBD1 (6 bases). This CDR3 has 15 residues. Germline assignment: CDR1 SQVTM and CDR2 ANQGSEA. The germline V and J ends were trimmed by 5 bases and 0 bases, with 16 bases remaining between them. The CDR3 sequence: CSVSGQSNANYGYTF. As DNA, the CDR3 is TGCAGCGTTTCAGGACAGTCCAACGCTAACTATGGCTACACCTTC. The whole variable domain, filled in from reference TRBV29-1 and TRBJ1-2, reads SAVISQKPSRDICQRGTSLTIQCQVDSQVTMMFWYRQQPGQSLTLIATANQGSEATYESGFVIDKFPISRPNLTFSTLTVSNMSPEDSSIYLCSVSGQSNANYGYTFGSGTRLTVV.

This clonotype was observed a handful of times. V usage is TRBV9 and J usage is TRBJ2-3; D not resolved. Germline V gives CDR1 SGDLS, CDR2 YYNGEE. The CDR3 has 15 amino acids. V was trimmed by 4 bases and J by 0 bases, leaving 12 bases between them. The chain's CDR3 is CASSKTGPSTDTQYF. The DNA for the CDR3 is TGTGCCAGCAGCAAGACGGGTCCTAGCACAGATACGCAGTATTTT.

This clonotype has only a few counts. V and J are TRBV12-3 or TRBV12-4 and TRBJ2-7; the match to TRBD2 covers 13 bases. With 6 bases clipped from V and 6 bases from J, the junction kept 5 bases outside the gene matches. The CDR3 spans 14 residues. The CDR3 reads CASRQGLAGFEQYF. Written as DNA, the CDR3 is TGTGCCAGCAGGCAGGGACTAGCGGGGTTCGAGCAGTACTTC.